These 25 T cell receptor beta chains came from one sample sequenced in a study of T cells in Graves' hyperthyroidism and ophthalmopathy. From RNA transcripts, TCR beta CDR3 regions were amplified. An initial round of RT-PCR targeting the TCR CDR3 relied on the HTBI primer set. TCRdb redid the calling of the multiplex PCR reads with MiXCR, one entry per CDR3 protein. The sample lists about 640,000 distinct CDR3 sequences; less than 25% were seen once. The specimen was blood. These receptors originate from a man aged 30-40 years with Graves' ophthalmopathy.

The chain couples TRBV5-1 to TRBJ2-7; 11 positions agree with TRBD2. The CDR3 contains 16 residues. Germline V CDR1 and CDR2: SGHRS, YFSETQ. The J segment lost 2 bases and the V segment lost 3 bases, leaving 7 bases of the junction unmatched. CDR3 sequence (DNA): TGCGCCAGCAGCTCCATACTAGCGGGAGACACCTACGAGCAGTACTTC. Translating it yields CASSSILAGDTYEQYF.

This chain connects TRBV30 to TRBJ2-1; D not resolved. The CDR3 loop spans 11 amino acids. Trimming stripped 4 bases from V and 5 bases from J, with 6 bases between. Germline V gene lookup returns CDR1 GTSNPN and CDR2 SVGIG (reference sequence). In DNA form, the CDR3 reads TGTGCCTGGAATCTTCACAATGAGCAGTTCTTC. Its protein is CAWNLHNEQFF.

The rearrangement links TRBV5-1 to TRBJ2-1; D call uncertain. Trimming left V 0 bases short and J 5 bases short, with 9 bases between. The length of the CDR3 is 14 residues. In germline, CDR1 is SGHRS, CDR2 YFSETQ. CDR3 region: CASSLALGDNEQFF. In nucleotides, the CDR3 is TGCGCCAGCAGCTTGGCCCTCGGAGACAATGAGCAGTTCTTC.

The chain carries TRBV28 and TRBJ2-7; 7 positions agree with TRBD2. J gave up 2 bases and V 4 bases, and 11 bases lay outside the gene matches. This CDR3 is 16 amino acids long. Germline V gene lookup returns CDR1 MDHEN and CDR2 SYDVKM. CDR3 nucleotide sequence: TGTGCCAGCAGTTCCGGGGCGGCAGGGACTACCTACGAGCAGTACTTC. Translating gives CASSSGAAGTTYEQYF.

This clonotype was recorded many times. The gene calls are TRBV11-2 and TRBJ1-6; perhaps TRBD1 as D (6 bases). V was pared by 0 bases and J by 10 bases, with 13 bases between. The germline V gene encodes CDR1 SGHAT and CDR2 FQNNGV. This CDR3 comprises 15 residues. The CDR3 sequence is CASSLDSGARSPLHF. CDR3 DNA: TGTGCCAGCAGCTTAGATTCAGGGGCTAGATCACCCCTCCACTTT.

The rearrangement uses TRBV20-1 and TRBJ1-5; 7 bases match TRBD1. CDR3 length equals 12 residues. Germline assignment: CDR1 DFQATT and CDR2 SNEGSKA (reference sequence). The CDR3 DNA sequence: TGCACCGCTGGGACAGGCAATCAGCCCCAGCATTTT. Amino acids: CTAGTGNQPQHF.

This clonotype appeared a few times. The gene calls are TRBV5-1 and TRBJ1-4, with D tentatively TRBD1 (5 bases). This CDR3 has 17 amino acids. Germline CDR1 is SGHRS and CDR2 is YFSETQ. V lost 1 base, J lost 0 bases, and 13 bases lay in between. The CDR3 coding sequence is TGCGCCAGCAGCTTGCCCTCCGGCAGGGCAACTAATGAAAAACTGTTTTTT. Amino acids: CASSLPSGRATNEKLFF. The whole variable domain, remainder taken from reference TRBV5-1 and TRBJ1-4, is KAGVTQTPRYLIKTRGQQVTLSCSPISGHRSVSWYQQTPGQGLQFLFEYFSETQRNKGNFPGRFSGRQFSNSRSEMNVSTLELGDSALYLCASSLPSGRATNEKLFFGSGTQLSVL.

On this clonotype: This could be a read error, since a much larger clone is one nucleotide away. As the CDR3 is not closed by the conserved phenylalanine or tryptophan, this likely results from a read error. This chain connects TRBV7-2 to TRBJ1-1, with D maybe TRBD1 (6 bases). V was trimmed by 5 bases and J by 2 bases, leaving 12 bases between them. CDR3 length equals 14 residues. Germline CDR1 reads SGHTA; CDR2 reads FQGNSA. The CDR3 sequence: CASSAQGSNTEAFL. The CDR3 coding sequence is TGTGCCAGCAGCGCCCAGGGGAGCAACACTGAAGCTTTCCTT.

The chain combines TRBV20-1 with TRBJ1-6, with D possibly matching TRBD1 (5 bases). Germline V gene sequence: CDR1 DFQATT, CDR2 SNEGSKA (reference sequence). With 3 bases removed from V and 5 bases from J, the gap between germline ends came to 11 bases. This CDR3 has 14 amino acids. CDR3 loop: CSARGRLDNSPLHF. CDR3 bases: TGCAGTGCTAGGGGACGGTTAGATAATTCACCCCTCCACTTT.

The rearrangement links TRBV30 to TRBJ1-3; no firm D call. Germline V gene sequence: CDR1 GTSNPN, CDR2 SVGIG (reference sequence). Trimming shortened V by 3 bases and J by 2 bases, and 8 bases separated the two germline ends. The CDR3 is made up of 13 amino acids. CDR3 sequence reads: CAWRSGPGNTIYF. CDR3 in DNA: TGTGCCTGGAGGTCGGGTCCTGGAAACACCATATATTTT.

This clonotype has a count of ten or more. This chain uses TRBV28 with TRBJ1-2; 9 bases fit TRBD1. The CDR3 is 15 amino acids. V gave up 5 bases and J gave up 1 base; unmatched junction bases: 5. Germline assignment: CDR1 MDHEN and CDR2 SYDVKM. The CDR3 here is CASSRPGQGNYGYTF. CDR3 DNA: TGTGCCAGCAGTAGACCGGGACAGGGTAACTATGGCTACACCTTC.

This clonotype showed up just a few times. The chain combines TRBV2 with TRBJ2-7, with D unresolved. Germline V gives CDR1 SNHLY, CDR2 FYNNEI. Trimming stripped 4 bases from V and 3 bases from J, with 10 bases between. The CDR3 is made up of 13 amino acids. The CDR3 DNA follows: TGTGCCAGCAGTGTTTCCCCTTACTACGAGCAGTACTTC. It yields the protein CASSVSPYYEQYF.

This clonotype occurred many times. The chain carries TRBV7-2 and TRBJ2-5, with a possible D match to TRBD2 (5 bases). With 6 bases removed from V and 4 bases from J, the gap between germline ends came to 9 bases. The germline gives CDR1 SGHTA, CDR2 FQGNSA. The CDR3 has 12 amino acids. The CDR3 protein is CASSRAAETQYF. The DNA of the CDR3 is TGTGCCAGCAGTCGAGCGGCAGAGACCCAGTACTTC.

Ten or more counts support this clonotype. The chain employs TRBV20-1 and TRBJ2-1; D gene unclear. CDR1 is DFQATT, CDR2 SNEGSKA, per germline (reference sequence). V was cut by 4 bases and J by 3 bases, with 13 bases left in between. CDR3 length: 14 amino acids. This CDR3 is CSAKVHPDYNEQFF. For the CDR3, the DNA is TGCAGTGCTAAAGTACATCCCGACTACAATGAGCAGTTCTTC.

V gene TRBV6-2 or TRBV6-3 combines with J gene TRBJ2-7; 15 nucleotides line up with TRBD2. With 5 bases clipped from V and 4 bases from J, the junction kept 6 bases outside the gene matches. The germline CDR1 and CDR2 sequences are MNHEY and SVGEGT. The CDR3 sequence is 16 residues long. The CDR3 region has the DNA TGTGCCAGCAGTAAGGGACTAGCGGGAGGTACATACGAGCAGTACTTC. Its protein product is CASSKGLAGGTYEQYF.

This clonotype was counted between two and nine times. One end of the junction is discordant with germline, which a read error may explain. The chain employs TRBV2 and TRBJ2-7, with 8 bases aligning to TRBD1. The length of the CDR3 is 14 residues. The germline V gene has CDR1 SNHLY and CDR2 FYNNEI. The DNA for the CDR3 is TGTGCCTGCAGTGACAGGGGACATGGCTACGAGCAGTACTTC. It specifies CACSDRGHGYEQYF.

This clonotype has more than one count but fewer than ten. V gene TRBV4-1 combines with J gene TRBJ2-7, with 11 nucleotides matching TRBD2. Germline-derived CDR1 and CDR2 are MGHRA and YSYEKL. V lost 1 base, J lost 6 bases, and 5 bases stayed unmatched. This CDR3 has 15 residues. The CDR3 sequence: CASSQVETSGSEQYF. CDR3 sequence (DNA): TGCGCCAGCAGCCAAGTGGAAACTAGCGGGAGCGAGCAGTACTTC.

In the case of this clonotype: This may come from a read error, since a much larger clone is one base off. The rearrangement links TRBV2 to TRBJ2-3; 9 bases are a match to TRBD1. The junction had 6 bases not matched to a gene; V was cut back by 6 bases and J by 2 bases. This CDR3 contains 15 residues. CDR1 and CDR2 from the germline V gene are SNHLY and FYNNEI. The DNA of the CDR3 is TGTGCCAGCAGCCCTCGGACAGGGGTCACAGATACGCAGTATTTT. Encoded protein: CASSPRTGVTDTQYF.

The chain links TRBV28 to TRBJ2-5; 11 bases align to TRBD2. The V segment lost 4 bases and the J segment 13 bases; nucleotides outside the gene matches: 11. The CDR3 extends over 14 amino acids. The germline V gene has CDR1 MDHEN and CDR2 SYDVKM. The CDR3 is CASSSAGTSGLGYF. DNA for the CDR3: TGTGCCAGCAGTTCCGCCGGGACTAGCGGACTAGGGTACTTC.

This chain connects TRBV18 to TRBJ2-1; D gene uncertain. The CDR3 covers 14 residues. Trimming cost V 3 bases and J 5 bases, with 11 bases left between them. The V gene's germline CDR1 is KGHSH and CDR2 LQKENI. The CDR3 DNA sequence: TGTGCCAGCTCACCCCGACTGACGGACAATGAGCAGTTCTTC. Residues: CASSPRLTDNEQFF. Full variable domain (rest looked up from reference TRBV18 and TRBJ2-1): NAGVMQNPRHLVRRRGQEARLRCSPMKGHSHVYWYRQLPEEGLKFMVYLQKENIIDESGMPKERFSAEFPKEGPSILRIQQVVRGDSAAYFCASSPRLTDNEQFFGPGTRLTVL.

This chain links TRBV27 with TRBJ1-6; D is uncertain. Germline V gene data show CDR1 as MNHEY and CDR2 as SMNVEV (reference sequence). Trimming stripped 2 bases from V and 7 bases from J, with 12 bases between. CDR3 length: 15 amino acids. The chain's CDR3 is CASSLGTLENSPLHF. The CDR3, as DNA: TGTGCCAGCAGTTTAGGAACCTTAGAAAATTCACCCCTCCACTTT.

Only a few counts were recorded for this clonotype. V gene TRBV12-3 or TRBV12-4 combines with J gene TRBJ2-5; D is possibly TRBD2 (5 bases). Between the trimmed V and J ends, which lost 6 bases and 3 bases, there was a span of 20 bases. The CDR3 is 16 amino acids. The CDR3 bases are TGTGCCAGCAGGTTACTAGGAAACCCCAACAAAGAGACCCAGTACTTC. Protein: CASRLLGNPNKETQYF.

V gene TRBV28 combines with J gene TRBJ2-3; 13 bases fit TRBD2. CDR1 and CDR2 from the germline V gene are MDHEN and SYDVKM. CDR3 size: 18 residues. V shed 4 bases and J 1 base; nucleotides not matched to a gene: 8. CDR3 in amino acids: CASSSWGLAGPGTDTQYF. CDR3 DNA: TGTGCCAGCAGTTCATGGGGACTAGCGGGACCCGGCACAGATACGCAGTATTTT.

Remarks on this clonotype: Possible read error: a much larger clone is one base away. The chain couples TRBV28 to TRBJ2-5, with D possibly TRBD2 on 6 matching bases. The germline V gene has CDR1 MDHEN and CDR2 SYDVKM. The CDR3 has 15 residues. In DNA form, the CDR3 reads TGTGCCAGCAGTCTGTTCCCGGGACTCCAAGGGACCCAGTACTTC. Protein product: CASSLFPGLQGTQYF.

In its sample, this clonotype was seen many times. CDR3 in amino acids: CASSLEFGREETQYF. CDR3 DNA sequence: TGTGCCAGCAGCTTAGAGTTCGGGAGGGAAGAGACCCAGTACTTC. The chain has TRBV11-2 and TRBJ2-5, with 8 bases aligning to TRBD2. This CDR3 is built from 15 residues. Losses at the gene ends were 0 bases for V and 3 bases for J; bases not matched to a gene: 3. Looked up from germline, CDR1 is SGHAT and CDR2 is FQNNGV.